These 20 T cell receptor beta chains were sequenced from one sample in a study of blood T cell repertoires in COVID-19 (TCRdb year 2020). Library construction relied on the immunoSEQ multiplex PCR assay. TCRdb stores this immuneACCESS table with in-frame sequences only. Part of the clones is absent; in the studies checked, under half of the shortfall reflects unresolved V genes, and no reason is known for the rest. The sample table shows hundreds of thousands of clones, and about four fifths are seen once. About 3.8% of the sample rests with the top ten. The source material was PBMCs or T cells enriched from blood (not recorded which). The receptor source for this set is a woman aged 40 to 49 who had been exposed to COVID-19.

This clone was recorded only once. The chain joins TRBV30 to TRBJ1-6; D remains unclear. Trimming took 5 bases from V and 10 from J, leaving 18 bases between them. CDR1 and CDR2 from the germline V gene are GTSNPN and SVGIG (reference sequence). The CDR3 is 14 residues long. Written as DNA, the CDR3 is TGTGCCTGGGGCCTAACGGGGTGGAGATCACCCCTCCACTTT. Encoded protein: CAWGLTGWRSPLHF. The entire variable domain, with the rest obtained from reference TRBV30 and TRBJ1-6, is as follows: SQTIHQWPATLVQPVGSPLSLECTVEGTSNPNLYWYRQAAGRGLQLLFYSVGIGQISSEVPQNLSASRPQDRQFILSSKKLLLSDSGFYLCAWGLTGWRSPLHFGNGTRLTVT.

The chain joins TRBV20-1 to TRBJ1-1; 10 bases fit TRBD1. The CDR3 runs 15 residues. Germline V gene sequence: CDR1 DFQATT, CDR2 SNEGSKA (reference sequence). V lost 3 bases to trimming and J lost 4 bases; unmatched junction nucleotides: 8. For the CDR3, the DNA is TGCAGTGCTAGTGTACCGGGACAGGGGAGCACTGAAGCTTTCTTT. It encodes CSASVPGQGSTEAFF.

J is TRBJ1-1 and V is TRBV10-3; the match to TRBD1 covers 7 bases. CDR3 length: 13 residues. Trimming removed 6 bases from V and 0 bases from J; junction bases left unmatched: 1. Per germline, CDR1 ENHRY and CDR2 SYGVKD. CDR3 bases: TGTGCCATCAGAACAGGGGTGAACACTGAAGCTTTCTTT. Its protein product is CAIRTGVNTEAFF.

This CDR3 reads CASSVSVRGDTDTQYF. Written as DNA, the CDR3 is TGTGCCAGCAGCGTATCGGTTCGGGGAGACACAGATACGCAGTATTTT. The chain recombines TRBV9 with TRBJ2-3, with a weak D call TRBD2 (5 bases). The CDR3 covers 16 residues. V was trimmed by 1 base and J by 2 bases, leaving 14 bases between them. Germline V gene lookup returns CDR1 SGDLS and CDR2 YYNGEE.

This clone was detected only a few times. This chain uses TRBV2 with TRBJ2-5, with 7 bases that match TRBD2. The CDR3 is 13 amino acids. J was trimmed by 2 bases and V by 10 bases; bases with no gene match: 7. Germline loops: CDR1 SNHLY, CDR2 FYNNEI. The CDR3 loop reads CATLGGSQETQYF. The CDR3 nucleotides read TGTGCCACTTTGGGGGGGTCACAAGAGACCCAGTACTTC.

The chain carries TRBV7-3 and TRBJ1-3; maybe TRBD1 (5 bases). Trimming stripped 5 bases from V and 0 bases from J, with 11 bases between. Germline CDR1 and CDR2: SGHTA and FQGTGA. The CDR3 has 15 amino acids. This CDR3 reads CASSPGVPSGNTIYF. The CDR3 nucleotides are TGTGCCAGCAGCCCGGGGGTACCCTCTGGAAACACCATATATTTT.

The chain carries TRBV7-2 and TRBJ2-2; 7 positions match TRBD2. CDR3 length equals 17 residues. Looked up from germline, CDR1 is SGHTA and CDR2 is FQGNSA. Trimming cost V 3 bases and J 1 base; bases outside gene matches: 8. The CDR3 nucleotides read TGTGCCAGCAGCTTGGGTGGAGCGGGGATGAACACCGGGGAGCTGTTTTTT. This codes for CASSLGGAGMNTGELFF.

This clone appeared once. The CDR3 reads CASSGLRQAGWIDEQYF. CDR3 sequence (DNA): TGTGCCAGCAGCGGCCTTCGACAGGCAGGTTGGATAGACGAGCAGTACTTC. The chain carries TRBV21-1 and TRBJ2-7; TRBD1 is taken as the D call from the table, unchecked against the DNA. TRBV21-1 is shown as a pseudogene. The CDR3 is 17 residues long.

The chain couples TRBV30 to TRBJ2-1, with 10 bases fitting TRBD2. After removal of 7 bases from V and 9 bases from J, the junction contained 15 bases not matched to a gene. Germline CDR1 reads GTSNPN; CDR2 reads SVGIG (reference sequence). CDR3 size: 15 residues. The CDR3 loop is CALSESGGALPEQFF. In nucleotides, the CDR3 is TGTGCCTTGTCCGAGAGCGGGGGGGCCTTACCTGAGCAGTTCTTC. The complete variable domain, with remaining parts taken from reference TRBV30 and TRBJ2-1, reads SQTIHQWPATLVQPVGSPLSLECTVEGTSNPNLYWYRQAAGRGLQLLFYSVGIGQISSEVPQNLSASRPQDRQFILSSKKLLLSDSGFYLCALSESGGALPEQFFGPGTRLTVL.

This chain joins TRBV7-9 and TRBJ2-7; 8 bases match TRBD1. CDR1 SEHNR and CDR2 FQNEAQ come from the germline V gene (reference sequence). The CDR3 length is 15 residues. J gave up 2 bases and V 5 bases, and 8 bases lay outside the gene matches. Here the CDR3 reads CASSARGQETYEQYF. CDR3 bases: TGTGCCAGCAGCGCTCGGGGACAGGAGACCTACGAGCAGTACTTC. Full variable domain (rest looked up from reference TRBV7-9 and TRBJ2-7): DTGVSQNPRHKITKRGQNVTFRCDPISEHNRLYWYRQTLGQGPEFLTYFQNEAQLEKSRLLSDRFSAERPKGSFSTLEIQRTEQGDSAMYLCASSARGQETYEQYFGPGTRLTVT.

The count of this clone is one. V usage is TRBV28 and J usage is TRBJ1-5; TRBD1 aligns across 8 bases. Germline values: CDR1 MDHEN, CDR2 SYDVKM. There are 17 residues in the CDR3. With 2 bases clipped from V and 2 bases from J, the junction kept 8 bases outside the gene matches. CDR3 region: CASSLTVATGGNQPQHF. CDR3 DNA sequence: TGTGCCAGCAGTTTAACCGTCGCGACAGGGGGCAATCAGCCCCAGCATTTT.

The chain combines TRBV5-1 with TRBJ2-1; TRBD2 might be the D (6 bases). The CDR3 covers 14 residues. Trimming pared 4 bases from V and 4 bases from J, leaving 12 bases between. Germline CDR1 and CDR2: SGHRS and YFSETQ. The CDR3, as DNA: TGCGCCAGCAGCCCGGTGGGGGGTTACAATGAGCAGTTCTTC. Translated, it gives CASSPVGGYNEQFF. Drawing the rest from reference TRBV5-1 and TRBJ2-1, the complete variable domain is KAGVTQTPRYLIKTRGQQVTLSCSPISGHRSVSWYQQTPGQGLQFLFEYFSETQRNKGNFPGRFSGRQFSNSRSEMNVSTLELGDSALYLCASSPVGGYNEQFFGPGTRLTVL.

The rearrangement uses TRBV19 and TRBJ1-4; tentatively, D is TRBD1 (6 bases). This CDR3 is built from 16 residues. CDR1 LNHDA and CDR2 SQIVND come from the germline V gene (reference sequence). Trimming took off 3 bases at V and 4 bases at J, with 15 bases between the two ends. CDR3 in amino acids: CASSIQGILYNEKLFF. CDR3 coding DNA: TGTGCCAGTAGTATCCAGGGGATCCTTTATAATGAAAAACTGTTTTTT.

The chain links TRBV5-6 to TRBJ2-3, with 9 bases lining up with TRBD1. V was clipped by 4 bases and J by 2 bases; unmatched bases: 5. Germline CDR1 SGHDT, CDR2 YYEEEE. The CDR3 runs to 15 residues. CDR3 protein: CASSTGGLITDTQYF. CDR3 nucleotides: TGTGCCAGCAGCACAGGGGGCTTAATCACAGATACGCAGTATTTT.

V usage is TRBV7-2 and J usage is TRBJ2-7, with 9 positions matching TRBD1. The CDR3 spans 15 residues. V trimming: 1 base; J trimming: 5 bases; junction bases outside the gene matches: 6. Germline V lookup: CDR1 SGHTA, CDR2 FQGNSA. In DNA, the CDR3 is TGTGCCAGCAGCTTAGGGGACAGGGAAGGCCACGAGCAGTACTTC. Translation: CASSLGDREGHEQYF.

This chain links TRBV7-9 with TRBJ1-4, with D perhaps TRBD1 (6 bases). Germline V CDR1 and CDR2: SEHNR, FQNEAQ (reference sequence). This CDR3 has 13 amino acids. V lost 10 bases and J 5 bases, leaving 14 bases between the germline ends. The CDR3 bases are TGTGCCACATTACCGGGACACAATGAAAAACTGTTTTTT. It codes for CATLPGHNEKLFF.

The chain recombines TRBV3-1 (or the pseudogene TRBV3-2) with TRBJ2-1; TRBD1 matches at 7 bases. The CDR3 extends over 15 amino acids. Looked up from germline, CDR1 is LGHDT and CDR2 is YNNKEL (reference sequence). The V and J ends lost 1 base and 4 bases, in that order; junction bases with no gene match: 4. Here the CDR3 reads CASSQGGTAYNEQFF. CDR3 nucleotides: TGTGCCAGCAGCCAAGGGGGGACAGCTTACAATGAGCAGTTCTTC.

This chain links TRBV4-2 with TRBJ2-1; 7 nucleotides agree with TRBD2. This CDR3 region has 17 residues. The ends lost 0 bases at V and 1 base at J; junction bases unmatched: 6. The germline V gene has CDR1 LGHNA and CDR2 YNFKEQ. The CDR3 sequence: CASSQDPLAASYNEQFF. CDR3 bases: TGTGCCAGCAGCCAAGATCCCCTAGCGGCATCCTACAATGAGCAGTTCTTC.

J is TRBJ2-3 and V is TRBV28; D is possibly TRBD2 (5 bases). Per germline, CDR1 MDHEN and CDR2 SYDVKM. The CDR3 runs 12 residues. The ends were cut back, 5 bases at V and 6 bases at J, with 9 bases in the middle. The CDR3 DNA follows: TGTGCCAGCAGTACAAGAGGGGATACGCAGTATTTT. Its translation: CASSTRGDTQYF.

The gene calls are TRBV27 and TRBJ1-1; TRBD1 matches 7 bases. Germline CDR1 MNHEY, CDR2 SMNVEV (reference sequence). Losses at the gene ends were 5 bases for V and 6 bases for J; bases not matched to a gene: 12. The CDR3 is made up of 15 amino acids. The chain's CDR3 is CASSPSQGVKSEAFF. For the CDR3, the DNA is TGTGCCAGCAGTCCTTCTCAGGGGGTGAAGTCTGAAGCTTTCTTT.